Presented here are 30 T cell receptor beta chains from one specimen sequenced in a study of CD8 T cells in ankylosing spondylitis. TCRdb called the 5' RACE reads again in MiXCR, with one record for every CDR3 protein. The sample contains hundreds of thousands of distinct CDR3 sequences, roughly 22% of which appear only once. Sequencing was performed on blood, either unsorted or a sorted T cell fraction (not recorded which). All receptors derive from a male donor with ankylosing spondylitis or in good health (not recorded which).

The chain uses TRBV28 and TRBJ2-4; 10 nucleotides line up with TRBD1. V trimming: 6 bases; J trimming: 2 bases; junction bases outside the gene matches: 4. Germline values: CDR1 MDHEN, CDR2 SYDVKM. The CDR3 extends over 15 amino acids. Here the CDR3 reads CASSLDRGTKNIQYF. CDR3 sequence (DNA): TGTGCCAGCAGCCTGGACAGGGGGACCAAAAACATTCAGTACTTC.

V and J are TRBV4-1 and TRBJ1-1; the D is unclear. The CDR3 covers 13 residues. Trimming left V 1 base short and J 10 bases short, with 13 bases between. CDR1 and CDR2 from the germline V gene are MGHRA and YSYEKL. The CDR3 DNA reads TGCGCCAGCAGCCAAGTCGAGGGTTTACGAGCTTTCTTT. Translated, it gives CASSQVEGLRAFF.

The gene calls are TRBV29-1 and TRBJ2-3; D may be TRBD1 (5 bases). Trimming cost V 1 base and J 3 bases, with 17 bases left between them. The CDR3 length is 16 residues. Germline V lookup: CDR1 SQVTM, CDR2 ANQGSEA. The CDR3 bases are TGCAGCGTTGAAGCCTCCGGTCTAGGGGCTACAGATACGCAGTATTTT. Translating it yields CSVEASGLGATDTQYF.

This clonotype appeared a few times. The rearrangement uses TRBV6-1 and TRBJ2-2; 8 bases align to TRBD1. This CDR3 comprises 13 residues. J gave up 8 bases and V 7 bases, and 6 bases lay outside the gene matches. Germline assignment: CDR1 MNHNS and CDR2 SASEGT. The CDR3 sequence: CASNQGARGELFF. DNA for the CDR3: TGTGCCAGCAATCAGGGGGCGAGGGGGGAGCTGTTTTTT.

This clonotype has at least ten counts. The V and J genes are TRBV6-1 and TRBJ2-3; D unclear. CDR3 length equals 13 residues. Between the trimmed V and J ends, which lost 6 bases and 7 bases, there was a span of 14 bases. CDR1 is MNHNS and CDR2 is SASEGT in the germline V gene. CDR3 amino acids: CASSPTHSHTQYF. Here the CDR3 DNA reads TGTGCCAGCAGCCCAACCCACAGTCATACGCAGTATTTT.

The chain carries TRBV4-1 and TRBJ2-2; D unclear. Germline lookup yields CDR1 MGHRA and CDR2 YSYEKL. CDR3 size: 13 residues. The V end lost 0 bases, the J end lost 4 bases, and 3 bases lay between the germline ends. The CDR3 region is CASSQESTGELFF. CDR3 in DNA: TGCGCCAGCAGCCAAGAGTCCACCGGGGAGCTGTTTTTT.

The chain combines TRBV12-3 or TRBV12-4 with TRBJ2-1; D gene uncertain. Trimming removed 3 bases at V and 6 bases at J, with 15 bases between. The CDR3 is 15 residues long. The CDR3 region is CASSFSSTPGNEQFF. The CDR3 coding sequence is TGTGCCAGCAGTTTCTCGTCCACCCCAGGCAATGAGCAGTTCTTC.

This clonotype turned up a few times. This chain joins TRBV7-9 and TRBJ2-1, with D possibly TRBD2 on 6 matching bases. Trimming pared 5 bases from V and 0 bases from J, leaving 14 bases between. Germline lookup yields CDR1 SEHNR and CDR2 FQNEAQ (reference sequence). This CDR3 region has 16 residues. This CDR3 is CASSPNPGGSYNEQFF. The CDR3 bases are TGTGCCAGCAGCCCGAACCCCGGGGGCTCCTACAATGAGCAGTTCTTC.

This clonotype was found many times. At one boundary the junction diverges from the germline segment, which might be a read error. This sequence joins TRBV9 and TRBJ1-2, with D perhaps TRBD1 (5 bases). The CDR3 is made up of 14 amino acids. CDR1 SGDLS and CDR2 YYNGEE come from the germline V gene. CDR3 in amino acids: CASSVAGGNYGYTF. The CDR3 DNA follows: TGCGCCAGCAGCGTGGCCGGGGGAAACTATGGCTACACCTTC.

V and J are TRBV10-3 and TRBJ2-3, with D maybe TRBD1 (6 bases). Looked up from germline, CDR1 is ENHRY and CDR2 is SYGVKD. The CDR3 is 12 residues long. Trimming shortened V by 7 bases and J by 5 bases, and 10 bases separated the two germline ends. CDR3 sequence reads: CAITGDEDTQYF. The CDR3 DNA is TGTGCCATCACAGGGGATGAAGATACGCAGTATTTT.

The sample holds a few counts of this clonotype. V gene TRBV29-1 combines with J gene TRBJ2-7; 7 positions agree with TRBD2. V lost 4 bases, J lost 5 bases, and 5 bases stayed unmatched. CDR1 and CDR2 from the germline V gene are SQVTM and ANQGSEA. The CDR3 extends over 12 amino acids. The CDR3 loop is CSVVPAGHEQYF. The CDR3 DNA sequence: TGCAGCGTTGTCCCAGCGGGGCACGAGCAGTACTTC.

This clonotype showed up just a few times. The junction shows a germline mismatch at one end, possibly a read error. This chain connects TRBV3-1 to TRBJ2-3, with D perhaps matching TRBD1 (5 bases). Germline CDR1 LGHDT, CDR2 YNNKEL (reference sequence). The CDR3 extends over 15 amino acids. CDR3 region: CASSRTSSSRDTQYF. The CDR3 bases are TGTGCCAGCAGCAGGACATCCTCAAGCAGAGATACGCAGTATTTT.

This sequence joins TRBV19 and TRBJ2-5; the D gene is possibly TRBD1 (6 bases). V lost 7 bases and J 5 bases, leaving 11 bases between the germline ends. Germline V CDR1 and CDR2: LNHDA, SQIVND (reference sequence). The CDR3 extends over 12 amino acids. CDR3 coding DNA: TGTGCCAGTAACAGGGTTGGCGAGACCCAGTACTTC. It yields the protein CASNRVGETQYF.

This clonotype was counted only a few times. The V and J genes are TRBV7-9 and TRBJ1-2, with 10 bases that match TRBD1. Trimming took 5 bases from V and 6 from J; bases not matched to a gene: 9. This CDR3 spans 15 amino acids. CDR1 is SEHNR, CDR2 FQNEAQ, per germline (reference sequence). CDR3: CASSIRDRGGDGYTF. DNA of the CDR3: TGTGCCAGCAGCATCCGGGACAGGGGAGGAGATGGCTACACCTTC.

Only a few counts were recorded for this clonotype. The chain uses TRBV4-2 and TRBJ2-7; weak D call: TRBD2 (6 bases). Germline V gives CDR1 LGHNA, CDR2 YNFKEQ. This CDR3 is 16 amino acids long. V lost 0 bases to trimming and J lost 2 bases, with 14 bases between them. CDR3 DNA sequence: TGTGCCAGCAGCCAAGATTGGGACGGACTACCCTACGAGCAGTACTTC. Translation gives CASSQDWDGLPYEQYF.

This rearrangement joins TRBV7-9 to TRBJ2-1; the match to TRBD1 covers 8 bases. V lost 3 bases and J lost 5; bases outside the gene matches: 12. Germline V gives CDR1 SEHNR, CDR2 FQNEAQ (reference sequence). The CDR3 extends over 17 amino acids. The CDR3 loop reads CASSFGQGEPHNNEQFF. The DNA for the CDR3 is TGTGCCAGCAGCTTCGGACAGGGTGAACCACATAACAATGAGCAGTTCTTC.

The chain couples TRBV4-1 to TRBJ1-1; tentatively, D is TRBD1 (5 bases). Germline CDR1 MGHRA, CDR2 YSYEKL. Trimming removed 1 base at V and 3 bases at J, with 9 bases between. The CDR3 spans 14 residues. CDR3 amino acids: CASSQGSRDTEAFF. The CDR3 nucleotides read TGCGCCAGCAGCCAAGGCAGCAGGGACACTGAAGCTTTCTTT.

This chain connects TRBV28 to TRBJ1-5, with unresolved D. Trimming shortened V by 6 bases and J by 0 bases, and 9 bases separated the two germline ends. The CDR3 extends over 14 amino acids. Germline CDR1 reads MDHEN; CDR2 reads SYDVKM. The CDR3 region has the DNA TGTGCCAGCAGAGGTCTTGGTAGCAATCAGCCCCAGCATTTT. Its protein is CASRGLGSNQPQHF.

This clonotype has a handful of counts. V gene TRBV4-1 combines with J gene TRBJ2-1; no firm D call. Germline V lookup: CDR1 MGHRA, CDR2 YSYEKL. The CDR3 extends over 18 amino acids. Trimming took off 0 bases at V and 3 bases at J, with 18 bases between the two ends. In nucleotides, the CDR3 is TGCGCCAGCAGCCAAGAGGTAGTCAGAAGGGCTATCTACAATGAGCAGTTCTTC. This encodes CASSQEVVRRAIYNEQFF.

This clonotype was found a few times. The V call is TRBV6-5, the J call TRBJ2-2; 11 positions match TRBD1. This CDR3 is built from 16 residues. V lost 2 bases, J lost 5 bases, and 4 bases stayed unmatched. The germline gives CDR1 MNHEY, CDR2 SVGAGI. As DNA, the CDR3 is TGTGCCAGCAGTTACGGGGGGACAGGGGGAACCGGGGAGCTGTTTTTT. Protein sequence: CASSYGGTGGTGELFF.

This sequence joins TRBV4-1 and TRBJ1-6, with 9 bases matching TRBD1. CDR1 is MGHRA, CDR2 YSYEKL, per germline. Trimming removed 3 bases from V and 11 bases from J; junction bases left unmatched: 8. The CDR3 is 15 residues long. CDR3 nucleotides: TGCGCCAGCAGCCAGAAGGGGACAGGGTCAGCACCCCTCCACTTT. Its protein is CASSQKGTGSAPLHF.

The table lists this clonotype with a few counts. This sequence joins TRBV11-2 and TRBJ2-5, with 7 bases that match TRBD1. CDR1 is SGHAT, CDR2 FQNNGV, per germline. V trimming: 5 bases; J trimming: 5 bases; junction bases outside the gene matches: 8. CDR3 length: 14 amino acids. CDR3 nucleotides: TGTGCCAGCAGCCTTACAGGGGTCTGGGAGACCCAGTACTTC. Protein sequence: CASSLTGVWETQYF.

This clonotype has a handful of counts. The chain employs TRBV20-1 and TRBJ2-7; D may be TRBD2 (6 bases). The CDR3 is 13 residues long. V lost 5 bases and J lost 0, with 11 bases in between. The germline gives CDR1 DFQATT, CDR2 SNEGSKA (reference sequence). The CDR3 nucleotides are TGCAGTGCTCCCCGGGGGATCTCCTACGAGCAGTACTTC. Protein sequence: CSAPRGISYEQYF.

The CDR3 bases are TGTGCCAGCAGCTTATTTCTAGGGCCTGCCTACGAGCAGTACTTC. This encodes CASSLFLGPAYEQYF. This chain uses TRBV7-2 with TRBJ2-7; D gene ambiguous. Trimming pared 2 bases from V and 2 bases from J, leaving 13 bases between. There are 15 residues in the CDR3. The V gene's germline CDR1 is SGHTA and CDR2 FQGNSA.

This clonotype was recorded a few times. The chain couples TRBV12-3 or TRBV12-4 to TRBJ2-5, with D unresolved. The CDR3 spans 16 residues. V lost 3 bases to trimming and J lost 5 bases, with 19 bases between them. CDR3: CASSFLDRQTWETQYF. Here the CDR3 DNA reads TGTGCCAGCAGTTTTCTCGACCGACAAACTTGGGAGACCCAGTACTTC.

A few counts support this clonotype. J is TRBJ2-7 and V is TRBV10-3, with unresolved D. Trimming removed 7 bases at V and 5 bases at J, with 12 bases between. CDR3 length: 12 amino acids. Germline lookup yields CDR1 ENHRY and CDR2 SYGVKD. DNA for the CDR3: TGTGCCATCACTTCGACCGTAAACGAGCAGTACTTC. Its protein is CAITSTVNEQYF.

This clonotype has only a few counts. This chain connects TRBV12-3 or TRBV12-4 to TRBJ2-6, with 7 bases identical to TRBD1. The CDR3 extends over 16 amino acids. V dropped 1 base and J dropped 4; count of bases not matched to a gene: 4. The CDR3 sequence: CASSLEDRPGANVLTF. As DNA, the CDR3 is TGTGCCAGCAGTTTAGAGGACAGGCCAGGGGCCAACGTCCTGACTTTC.

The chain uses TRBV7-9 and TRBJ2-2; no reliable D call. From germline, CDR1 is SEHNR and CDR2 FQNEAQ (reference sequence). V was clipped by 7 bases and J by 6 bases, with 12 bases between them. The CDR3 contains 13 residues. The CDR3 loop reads CASTPKAAGELFF. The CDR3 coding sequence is TGTGCCAGCACCCCAAAAGCAGCCGGGGAGCTGTTTTTT.

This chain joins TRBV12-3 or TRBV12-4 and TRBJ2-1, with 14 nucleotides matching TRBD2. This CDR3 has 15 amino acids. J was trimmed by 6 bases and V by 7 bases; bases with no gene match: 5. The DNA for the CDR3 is TGTGCCAGCACCCTGACTAGCGGGGGGGCCAATGAGCAGTTCTTC. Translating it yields CASTLTSGGANEQFF.

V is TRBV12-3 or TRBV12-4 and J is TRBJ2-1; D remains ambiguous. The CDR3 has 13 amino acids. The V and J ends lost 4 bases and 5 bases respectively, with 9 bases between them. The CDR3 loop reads CASSSGPHNEQFF. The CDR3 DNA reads TGTGCCAGCAGTTCAGGACCACACAATGAGCAGTTCTTC.